The subject of this entry is one T cell receptor beta chain. Trimming took 5 bases from V and 4 from J; bases not matched to a gene: 7. Per the germline V gene, CDR1 is GTSNPN and CDR2 is SVGIG (reference sequence). This CDR3 has 14 amino acids. The source of the sample is a study of technical replicates of blood from a handful of donors. Here immunoSEQ multiplex PCR was the method, and the copy in TCRdb shows in-frame clones only, minus some. There are tens of thousands of clones in the sample; roughly 94% occur only once, and approximately 0.24% lies in the top ten. The clonotype comes from a human donor in good health. The chain couples TRBV30 to TRBJ2-3; TRBD2 agrees at 9 bases. The sequenced material came from T cells isolated from PBMCs. In DNA form, the CDR3 reads TGTGCCTGGGCTCTAGCGGGGCTCTCAGATACGCAGTATTTT. It yields the protein CAWALAGLSDTQYF.